These T cell receptor beta chains were read from a single sample in a study of memory CD4+ T cells and cytomegalovirus serostatus. Here immunoSEQ multiplex PCR was the method, and the copy in TCRdb shows in-frame clones only, minus some. The sample yields about 50,000 clones, around 82% seen once. The sequenced material came from memory CD4+ T cells from blood. The receptors derive from an adult in good health and CMV-seronegative. Both conserved end residues are trimmed from each CDR3.

j_gene: TRBJ2-1
v_gene: TRBV19
CDR3aa: ASSISRGAYNEQF

j_gene: TRBJ1-1
v_gene: TRBV25-1
CDR3aa: ASLGTGFAAF

j_gene: TRBJ2-5
v_gene: TRBV5-4
CDR3aa: ASSLAGGETQY

j_gene: TRBJ2-7
v_gene: TRBV6-5
CDR3aa: ASSVTALPYEQY

j_gene: TRBJ2-5
v_gene: TRBV29-1
CDR3aa: SVEDNGRGLRETQY

j_gene: TRBJ2-2
v_gene: TRBV19
CDR3aa: ASNYHPLRTGRAGELF

j_gene: TRBJ2-2
v_gene: TRBV10-2
CDR3aa: ASSEHTGELF

j_gene: TRBJ2-1
v_gene: TRBV29-1
CDR3aa: SVAGQRYNEQF

j_gene: TRBJ2-2
v_gene: TRBV29-1
CDR3aa: SVEGQNTGELF

j_gene: TRBJ2-1
v_gene: TRBV12-5
CDR3aa: ASGPPLTSGSSDEQF

j_gene: TRBJ1-2
v_gene: TRBV11-2
CDR3aa: ASSSLRTRGRGYGYT

j_gene: TRBJ2-1
v_gene: TRBV7-3
CDR3aa: ASSSRTGVLNEQF

j_gene: TRBJ2-1
v_gene: TRBV6-1
CDR3aa: ASAGTSGINEQF

j_gene: TRBJ1-2
v_gene: TRBV6-1
CDR3aa: ASTEWGYGYT

j_gene: TRBJ2-1
v_gene: TRBV7-2
CDR3aa: ASSPGPSTLF

j_gene: TRBJ2-7
v_gene: TRBV28
CDR3aa: ASRGTSGIGYEQY

j_gene: TRBJ2-7
v_gene: TRBV14
CDR3aa: ASSLGGRFEQY

j_gene: TRBJ2-3
v_gene: TRBV5-1
CDR3aa: ASSLAGREGADTQY

j_gene: TRBJ2-7
v_gene: TRBV15
CDR3aa: ATSRDRGGTYEQY

j_gene: TRBJ2-7
v_gene: TRBV7-8
CDR3aa: ASSQSRDRAHYEQY

j_gene: TRBJ1-2
v_gene: TRBV30
CDR3aa: AWRWAGSNGYT

j_gene: TRBJ2-5
v_gene: TRBV18
CDR3aa: ASSPPVGGETQY

j_gene: TRBJ1-1
v_gene: TRBV5-1
CDR3aa: ASSLASMNTEAF

j_gene: TRBJ2-1
v_gene: TRBV19
CDR3aa: ASSYDRASYNEQF

j_gene: TRBJ1-2
v_gene: TRBV5-1
CDR3aa: ASSLEGKGYGYT